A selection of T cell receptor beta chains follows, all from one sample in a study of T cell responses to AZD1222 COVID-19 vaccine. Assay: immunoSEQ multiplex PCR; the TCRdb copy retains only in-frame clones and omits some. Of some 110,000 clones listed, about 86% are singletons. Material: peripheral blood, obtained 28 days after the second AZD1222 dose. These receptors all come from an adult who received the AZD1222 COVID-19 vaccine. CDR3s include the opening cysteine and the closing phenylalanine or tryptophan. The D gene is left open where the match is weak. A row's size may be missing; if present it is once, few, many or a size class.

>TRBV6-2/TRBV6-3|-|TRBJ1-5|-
CASSPDSSPSNQPQHF
TGTGCCAGCAGTCCGGACAGCAGCCCTAGCAATCAGCCCCAGCATTTT
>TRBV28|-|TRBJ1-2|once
CASITQGGGYGYTF
TGTGCCAGCATTACACAGGGTGGGGGCTATGGCTACACCTTC
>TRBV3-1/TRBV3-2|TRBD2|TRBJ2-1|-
CASSQEGSGSASYNEQFF
TGTGCCAGCAGCCAAGAAGGGAGCGGGAGCGCCTCCTACAATGAGCAGTTCTTC
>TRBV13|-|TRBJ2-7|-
CASSSSGPGEQYF
TGTGCCAGCAGCTCATCGGGCCCCGGGGAGCAGTACTTT
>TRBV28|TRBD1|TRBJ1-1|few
CASRSYGTGGTEAFF
TGTGCCAGCCGCTCATATGGGACAGGCGGGACTGAAGCTTTCTTT
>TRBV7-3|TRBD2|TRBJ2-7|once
CASSPGLDPTHEQYF
TGTGCCAGCAGCCCCGGACTAGATCCTACCCACGAGCAGTACTTC
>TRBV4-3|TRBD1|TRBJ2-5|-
CASSPVDRDQETQYF
TGCGCCAGCAGCCCAGTAGACAGGGACCAAGAGACCCAGTACTTC
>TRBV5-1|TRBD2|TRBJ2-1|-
CASSLDYITSGGSYNEQFF
TGCGCCAGCAGCTTAGACTATATTACTAGCGGGGGGTCCTACAATGAGCAGTTCTTC
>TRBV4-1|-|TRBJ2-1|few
CASSQDRARSSYNEQFF
TGCGCCAGCAGCCAAGATCGGGCCCGGAGCTCCTACAATGAGCAGTTCTTC
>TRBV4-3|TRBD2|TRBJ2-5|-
CASSQGQRGAETQYF
TGCGCCAGCAGCCAAGGACAGCGGGGGGCAGAGACCCAGTACTTC
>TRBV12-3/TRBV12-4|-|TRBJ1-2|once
CASRPGFGGYTF
TGTGCCAGCAGACCAGGGTTTGGTGGCTACACCTTC
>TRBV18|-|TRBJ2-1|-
CASSPRQDNEQFF
TGTGCCAGCTCACCCCGACAGGACAATGAGCAGTTCTTC
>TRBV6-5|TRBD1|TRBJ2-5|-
CASRGGQGEETQYF
TGTGCCAGCAGGGGGGGACAGGGCGAAGAGACCCAGTACTTC
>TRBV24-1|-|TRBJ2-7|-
CATSGSGYGEQYF
TGTGCCACCAGTGGATCAGGGTATGGGGAGCAGTACTTC
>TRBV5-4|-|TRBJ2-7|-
CASSLMGAHREQYF
TGTGCCAGCAGCTTGATGGGGGCGCACCGCGAGCAGTACTTC
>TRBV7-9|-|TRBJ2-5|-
CASSLALLGTQYF
TGTGCCAGCAGCTTAGCCCTACTAGGGACCCAGTACTTC
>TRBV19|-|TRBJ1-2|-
CASSIVGLPNYGYTF
TGTGCCAGTAGTATAGTAGGCCTTCCTAACTATGGCTACACCTTC
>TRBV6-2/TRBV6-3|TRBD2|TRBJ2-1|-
CASSSLAGSEQFF
TGTGCCAGCAGTTCACTAGCGGGAAGTGAGCAGTTCTTC
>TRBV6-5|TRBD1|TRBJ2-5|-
CASSYRQGSWETQYF
TGTGCCAGCAGTTACAGACAGGGTAGTTGGGAGACCCAGTACTTC
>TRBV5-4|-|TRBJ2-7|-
CASSLAGGHEQYF
TGTGCCAGCAGCTTGGCTGGAGGCCACGAGCAGTACTTC
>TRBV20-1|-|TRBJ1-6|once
CSASLQGGNSPLHF
TGCAGTGCTAGTCTCCAGGGTGGCAATTCACCCCTCCACTTT
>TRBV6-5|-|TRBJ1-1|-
CASRALGQGFTEAFF
TGTGCCAGCAGGGCCCTTGGCCAGGGATTTACTGAAGCTTTCTTT
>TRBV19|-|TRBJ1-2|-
CASSTSGRGDYGYTF
TGTGCCAGTAGTACGTCGGGACGGGGCGACTATGGCTACACCTTC
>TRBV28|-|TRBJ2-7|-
CASTRGLAGTYEQYF
TGTGCCAGCACCAGGGGCTTGGCGGGTACCTACGAGCAGTACTTC
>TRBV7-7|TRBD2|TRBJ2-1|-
CASSLVLAGYNEQFF
TGTGCCAGCAGCTTAGTCCTAGCGGGCTACAATGAGCAGTTCTTC
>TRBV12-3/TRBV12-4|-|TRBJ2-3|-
CASSKTNTQYF
TGTGCCAGCAGTAAGACAAATACGCAGTATTTT
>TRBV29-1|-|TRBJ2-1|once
CSVGRETFYNEQFF
TGCAGCGTTGGCCGAGAGACATTCTACAATGAGCAGTTCTTC
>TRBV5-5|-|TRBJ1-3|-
CASRFRGVSGNTIYF
TGTGCCAGCAGATTCAGGGGAGTCTCTGGAAACACCATATATTTT
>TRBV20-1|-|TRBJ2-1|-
CSAPEVEQFF
TGCAGTGCTCCCGAGGTTGAGCAGTTCTTC
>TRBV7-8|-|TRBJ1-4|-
CASSREGRGEKLFF
TGTGCCAGCAGCCGAGAGGGGAGGGGCGAAAAACTGTTTTTT
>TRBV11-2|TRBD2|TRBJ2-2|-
CASSLGLRWTSGNTGELFF
TGTGCCAGCAGCTTAGGTTTACGGTGGACTAGCGGGAACACCGGGGAGCTGTTTTTT
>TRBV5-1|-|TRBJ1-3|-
CASSFTTSTRFSGNTIYF
TGCGCCAGCAGCTTTACCACCTCGACTAGGTTCTCTGGAAACACCATATATTTT
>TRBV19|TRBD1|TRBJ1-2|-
CASSDPTGGWNYGYTF
TGTGCCAGTAGTGATCCGACAGGGGGCTGGAACTATGGCTACACCTTC
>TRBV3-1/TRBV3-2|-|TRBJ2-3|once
CASSQSASGTDTQYF
TGTGCCAGCAGCCAATCTGCTAGCGGCACAGATACGCAGTATTTT
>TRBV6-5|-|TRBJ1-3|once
CASSFGASGNTIYF
TGTGCCAGCAGTTTCGGGGCCTCTGGAAACACCATATATTTT
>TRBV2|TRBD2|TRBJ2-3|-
CASSSGTSGNTDTQYF
TGTGCCAGCAGTTCCGGGACTAGCGGAAACACAGATACGCAGTATTTT
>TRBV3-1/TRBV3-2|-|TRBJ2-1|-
CASSQDRFSGTSYNEQFF
TGTGCCAGCAGCCAAGATAGGTTTAGTGGGACTTCCTACAATGAGCAGTTCTTC
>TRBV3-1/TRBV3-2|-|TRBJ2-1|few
CASSPTGYNEQFF
TGTGCCAGCAGTCCAACGGGGTACAATGAGCAGTTCTTC
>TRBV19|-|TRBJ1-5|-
CASSIQGRDQPQHF
TGTGCCAGTAGTATACAGGGTCGAGATCAGCCCCAGCATTTT
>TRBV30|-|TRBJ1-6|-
CAWGQTNSPLHF
TGTGCCTGGGGACAGACCAATTCACCCCTCCACTTT
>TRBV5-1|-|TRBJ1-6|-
CASRVGYRNSPLHF
TGCGCCAGCAGGGTAGGGTATCGGAATTCACCCCTCCACTTT
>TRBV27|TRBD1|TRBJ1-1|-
CASSLSRTGNTEAFF
TGTGCCAGCAGTTTATCGAGGACAGGGAACACTGAAGCTTTCTTT
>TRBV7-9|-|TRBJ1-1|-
CASSLGQGRDTEAFF
TGTGCCAGCAGCTTAGGCCAGGGTAGGGATACTGAAGCTTTCTTT
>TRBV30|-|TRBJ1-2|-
CAWTTNYGYTF
TGTGCCTGGACAACTAACTATGGCTACACCTTC
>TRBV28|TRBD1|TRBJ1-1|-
CASSLQGREAFF
TGTGCCAGCAGCCTACAGGGGCGTGAAGCTTTCTTT
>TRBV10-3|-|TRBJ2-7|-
CAIKEVELLPRYEQYF
TGTGCCATCAAAGAGGTGGAGCTTCTACCAAGGTACGAGCAGTACTTC
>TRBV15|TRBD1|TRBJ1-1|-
CATSRDHATGDTEAFF
TGTGCCACCAGCAGAGATCACGCGACAGGGGACACTGAAGCTTTCTTT
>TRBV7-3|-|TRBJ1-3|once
CASSSGYSGNTIYF
TGTGCCAGCAGTTCGGGCTACTCTGGAAACACCATATATTTT
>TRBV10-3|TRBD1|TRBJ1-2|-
CAIREDRGYGYTF
TGTGCCATCAGGGAGGACAGGGGGTATGGCTACACCTTC
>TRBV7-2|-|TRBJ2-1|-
CASSPPSYNEQFF
TGTGCCAGCAGCCCCCCTAGCTACAATGAGCAGTTCTTC
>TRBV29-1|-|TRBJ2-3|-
CSVAVPDTQYF
TGCAGCGTTGCAGTGCCAGATACGCAGTATTTT
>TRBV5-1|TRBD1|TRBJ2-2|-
CASSSGTVDGELFF
TGCGCCAGCAGCTCCGGGACAGTAGACGGGGAGCTGTTTTTT
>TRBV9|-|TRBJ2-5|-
CASSVGRGRGETQYF
TGTGCCAGCAGCGTCGGGCGGGGGCGGGGGGAGACCCAGTACTTC
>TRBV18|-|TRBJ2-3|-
CASSRQPSTDTQYF
TGTGCCAGCTCACGGCAACCAAGCACAGATACGCAGTATTTT
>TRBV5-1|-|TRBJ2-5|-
CASSNNDGETQYF
TGCGCCAGCAGCAACAATGACGGGGAGACCCAGTACTTC